This TCR beta chain was sequenced during a study of blood T cell repertoires in COVID-19. About the study: Some COVID-19 samples were acute and others convalescent; all came from the United States, Italy and Spain. PBMCs, B-cell-depleted T cells, or T cells were the source of the cDNA or gDNA that made up the material.

V gave up 6 bases and J gave up 1 base; unmatched junction bases: 5. CDR3 length equals 15 residues. Germline V gene sequence: CDR1 MRHNA, CDR2 SNTAGT. Per the original data handling: Quantification of nucleated cells was approximated via reference gene primer amplification. The table came from immunoSEQ multiplex PCR; TCRdb's copy has only in-frame clones and leaves some out. The V and J calls and clone size were taken over from that table, and D and trimming were inferred from the DNA. The repertoire includes under 150,000 clones, around four fifths of them detected once, and more than 9.5% sits in the top ten.

V usage is TRBV6-4 and J usage is TRBJ2-2, with TRBD1 identical over 7 bases. This clonotype was obtained from a man in his forties or fifties with active or convalescent COVID-19. Sequencing was carried out using peripheral blood. The CDR3 is CASSAGTENTGELFF. The CDR3 DNA follows: TGTGCCAGCAGCGCCGGGACAGAGAACACCGGGGAGCTGTTTTTT.